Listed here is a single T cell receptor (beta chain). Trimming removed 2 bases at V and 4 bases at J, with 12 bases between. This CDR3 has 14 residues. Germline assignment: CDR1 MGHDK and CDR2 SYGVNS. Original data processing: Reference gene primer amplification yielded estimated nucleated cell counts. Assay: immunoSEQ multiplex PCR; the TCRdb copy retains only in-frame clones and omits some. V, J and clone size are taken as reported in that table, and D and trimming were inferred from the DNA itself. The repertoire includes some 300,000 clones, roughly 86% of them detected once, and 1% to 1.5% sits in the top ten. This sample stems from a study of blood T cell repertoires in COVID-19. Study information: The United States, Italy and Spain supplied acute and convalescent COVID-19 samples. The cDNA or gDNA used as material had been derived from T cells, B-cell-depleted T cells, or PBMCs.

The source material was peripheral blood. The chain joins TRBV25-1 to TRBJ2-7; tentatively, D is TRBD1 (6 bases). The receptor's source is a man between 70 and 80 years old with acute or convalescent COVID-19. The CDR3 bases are TGTGCCAGCAGTGAACAGGGGCAGGCGTACGAGCAGTACTTC. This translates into CASSEQGQAYEQYF.